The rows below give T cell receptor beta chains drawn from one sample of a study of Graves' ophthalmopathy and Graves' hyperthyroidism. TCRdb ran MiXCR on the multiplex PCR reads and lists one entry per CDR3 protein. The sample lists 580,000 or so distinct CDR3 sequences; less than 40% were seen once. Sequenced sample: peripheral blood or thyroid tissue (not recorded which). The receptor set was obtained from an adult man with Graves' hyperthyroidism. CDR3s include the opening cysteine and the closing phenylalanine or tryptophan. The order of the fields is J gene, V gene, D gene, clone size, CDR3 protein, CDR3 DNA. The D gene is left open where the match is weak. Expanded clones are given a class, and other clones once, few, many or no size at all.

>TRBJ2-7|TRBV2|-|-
CASSPLTHEQYF
TGTGCCAGCAGCCCACTTACTCACGAGCAGTACTTC
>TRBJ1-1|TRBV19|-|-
CASLPGNGNTEAFF
TGTGCCAGTCTCCCCGGGAACGGGAACACTGAAGCTTTCTTT
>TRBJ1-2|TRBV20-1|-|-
CSAIYGDFYGYTF
TGCAGTGCTATCTACGGGGATTTCTATGGCTACACCTTC
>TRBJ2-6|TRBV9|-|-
CASSRGGGANVLTF
TGTGCCAGCAGCCGGGGAGGAGGGGCCAACGTCCTGACTTTC
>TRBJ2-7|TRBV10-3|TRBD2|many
CAISDRSNGGEQYF
TGTGCCATCAGTGACCGGTCCAACGGGGGGGAGCAGTACTTC
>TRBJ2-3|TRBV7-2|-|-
CASSNYTDTQYF
TGTGCCAGCAGCAATTACACAGATACGCAGTATTTT
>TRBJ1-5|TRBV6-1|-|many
CASRQGSSQPQHF
TGTGCCAGCAGACAGGGATCGAGTCAGCCCCAGCATTTT
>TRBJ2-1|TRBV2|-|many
CASSVVTGRSNEQFF
TGTGCCAGCAGTGTCGTAACAGGGCGATCCAATGAGCAGTTCTTC
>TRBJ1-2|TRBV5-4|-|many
CASSLNRVDGYTF
TGTGCCAGCAGCTTGAACAGGGTTGATGGCTACACCTTC
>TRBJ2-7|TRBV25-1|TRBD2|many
CASSEWGLGPTYEQYF
TGTGCCAGCAGTGAATGGGGACTAGGACCCACCTACGAGCAGTACTTC